Shown below are 10 T cell receptor beta chains from a single sample sequenced in a study of T cell responses to AZD1222 COVID-19 vaccine. Repertoires were generated with immunoSEQ multiplex PCR, while TCRdb's copy carries only in-frame clones and drops some. The data contain 100,000 or so clones, 70% to 90% of them singletons. The sequencing used peripheral blood, collected on day 0 of AZD1222 vaccination. The source of these receptors is an adult in good health.

This clone was observed a few times. This rearrangement joins TRBV28 to TRBJ2-5, with D unclear. Trimming pared 9 bases from V and 5 bases from J, leaving 13 bases between. The CDR3 is 12 residues long. Germline values: CDR1 MDHEN, CDR2 SYDVKM. Here the CDR3 DNA reads TGTGCCAGTGGACCTTTCGGGGAGACCCAGTACTTC. Amino acid sequence: CASGPFGETQYF.

This rearrangement joins TRBV2 to TRBJ1-2; D call uncertain. Per the germline V gene, CDR1 is SNHLY and CDR2 is FYNNEI. This CDR3 spans 13 amino acids. Deletions cut 0 bases from V and 8 bases from J, with 10 bases between. CDR3 nucleotides: TGTGCCAGCAGTGAAGCGTTTCTGGGAGGCTACACCTTC. It codes for CASSEAFLGGYTF. Based on the CDR3 plus reference TRBV2 and TRBJ1-2, the full variable domain is EPEVTQTPSHQVTQMGQEVILRCVPISNHLYFYWYRQILGQKVEFLVSFYNNEISEKSEIFDDQFSVERPDGSNFTLKIRSTKLEDSAMYFCASSEAFLGGYTFGSGTRLTVV.

The V and J genes are TRBV9 and TRBJ2-7; D is tentatively TRBD1 or TRBD2 (7 bases each). The CDR3 length is 15 residues. Germline loops: CDR1 SGDLS, CDR2 YYNGEE. The germline V and J ends were trimmed by 0 bases and 6 bases, with 16 bases remaining between them. This CDR3 reads CASSVATGGQTEQYF. CDR3 nucleotide sequence: TGTGCCAGCAGCGTAGCTACGGGGGGACAGACCGAGCAGTACTTC. The full variable domain, in which reference TRBV9 and TRBJ2-7 provide the parts outside the CDR3, is DSGVTQTPKHLITATGQRVTLRCSPRSGDLSVYWYQQSLDQGLQFLIQYYNGEERAKGNILERFSAQQFPDLHSELNLSSLELGDSALYFCASSVATGGQTEQYFGPGTRLTVT.

The V gene is TRBV24-1, the J gene TRBJ2-2, with D perhaps TRBD1 (5 bases). V lost 10 bases, J lost 0 bases, and 14 bases lay in between. CDR1 is KGHDR and CDR2 is SFDVKD in the germline V gene. This CDR3 is 15 amino acids long. CDR3 sequence: CATGADTSNTGELFF. The CDR3, as DNA: TGTGCCACAGGGGCGGATACTTCGAACACCGGGGAGCTGTTTTTT.

The chain uses TRBV18 and TRBJ2-4; 8 bases match TRBD1. Germline V CDR1 and CDR2: KGHSH, LQKENI. Trimming removed 0 bases from V and 9 bases from J; junction bases left unmatched: 7. The CDR3 extends over 15 amino acids. The CDR3: CASSPPGQEESIQYF. CDR3 in DNA: TGTGCCAGCTCACCACCGGGACAGGAAGAATCCATTCAGTACTTC. The whole variable domain, remainder taken from reference TRBV18 and TRBJ2-4, is NAGVMQNPRHLVRRRGQEARLRCSPMKGHSHVYWYRQLPEEGLKFMVYLQKENIIDESGMPKERFSAEFPKEGPSILRIQQVVRGDSAAYFCASSPPGQEESIQYFGAGTRLSVL.

V is TRBV18 and J is TRBJ1-2; D is possibly TRBD1 (6 bases). V gave up 0 bases and J gave up 4 bases, with 12 bases separating them. CDR1 and CDR2 (germline): KGHSH, LQKENI. The CDR3 runs to 15 residues. CDR3 sequence (DNA): TGTGCCAGCTCACCACCCGGGGGCAGTAGCTATGGCTACACCTTC. It codes for CASSPPGGSSYGYTF.

Comment on this clone: The same CDR3 also results from other DNA sequences found in this sample. The chain combines TRBV2 with TRBJ1-3; the match to TRBD1 covers 8 bases. Germline V gene lookup returns CDR1 SNHLY and CDR2 FYNNEI. CDR3 length: 14 amino acids. V lost 6 bases and J lost 2; bases outside the gene matches: 3. The CDR3 here is CASRDRGAGNTIYF. The CDR3 DNA follows: TGTGCCAGCAGAGACAGGGGCGCTGGAAACACCATATATTTT.

This chain links TRBV6-5 with TRBJ2-7; TRBD2 matches at 8 bases. Germline CDR1 is MNHEY and CDR2 is SVGAGI. The CDR3 consists of 13 residues. V lost 6 bases and J lost 5; bases outside the gene matches: 6. The CDR3 spells CASSPAGENEQYF. For the CDR3, the DNA is TGTGCCAGCAGCCCAGCGGGAGAAAACGAGCAGTACTTC.

This clone was detected only once. The V call is TRBV10-3, the J call TRBJ2-1, with TRBD2 identical over 8 bases. V shed 3 bases, J shed 5 bases, and the junction held 9 bases outside the gene matches. The CDR3 contains 16 residues. Germline V gives CDR1 ENHRY, CDR2 SYGVKD. Here the CDR3 DNA reads TGTGCCATCAGTGATCGGGGTAGCGGGACGAACAATGAGCAGTTCTTC. It yields the protein CAISDRGSGTNNEQFF.

This chain links TRBV25-1 with TRBJ1-6, with D possibly matching TRBD1 (6 bases). With 6 bases removed from V and 4 bases from J, the gap between germline ends came to 13 bases. The CDR3 contains 15 residues. The V gene's germline CDR1 is MGHDK and CDR2 SYGVNS. CDR3 coding DNA: TGTGCCAGCAGATCGGGGGGCACTTATAATTCACCCCTCCACTTT. It specifies CASRSGGTYNSPLHF.